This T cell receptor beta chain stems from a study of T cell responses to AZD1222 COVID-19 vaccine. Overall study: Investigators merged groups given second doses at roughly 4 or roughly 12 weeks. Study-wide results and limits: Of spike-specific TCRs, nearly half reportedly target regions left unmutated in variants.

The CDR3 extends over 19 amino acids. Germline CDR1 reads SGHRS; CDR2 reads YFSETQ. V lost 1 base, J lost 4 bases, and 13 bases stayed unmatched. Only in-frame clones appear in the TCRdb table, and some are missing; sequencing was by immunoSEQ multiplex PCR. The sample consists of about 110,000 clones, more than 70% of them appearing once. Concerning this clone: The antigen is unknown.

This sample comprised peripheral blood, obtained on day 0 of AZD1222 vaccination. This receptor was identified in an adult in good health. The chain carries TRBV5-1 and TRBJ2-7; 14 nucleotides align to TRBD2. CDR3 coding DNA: TGCGCCAGCAGCTTGTTAAAACCGGGACTAGCGGGGGTGACATACGAGCAGTACTTC. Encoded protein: CASSLLKPGLAGVTYEQYF.